Below are 20 T cell receptor beta chains sequenced from a single sample in a study of PD-1 blockade in classical Hodgkin lymphoma (dated by TCRdb to the early 2020s). Library construction relied on the immunoSEQ multiplex PCR assay. TCRdb took this table from immuneACCESS and kept in-frame rearrangements with V and J called. Such tables lack part of the clones; where checked against another copy, unresolved V genes explain under half of the gap, and the rest is unexplained. The sample table shows approximately 100,000 clones, and about 89% are seen once. The ten largest clonotypes hold more than 6.5% of the sample. In the paper's terms, the time point label means: cycle 2 day 1 (C2D1) of nivolumab. Every trial patient had relapsed after autologous stem cell transplantation, and cohorts A, B and C differed in prior brentuximab vedotin exposure. Sample: peripheral blood mononuclear cells (PBMCs), taken before the second cycle of nivolumab. The receptors derive from a human donor with classical Hodgkin lymphoma.

The V gene is TRBV5-1, the J gene TRBJ1-3; no firm D call. V lost 4 bases to trimming and J lost 0 bases, with 14 bases between them. Germline lookup yields CDR1 SGHRS and CDR2 YFSETQ. There are 16 residues in the CDR3. CDR3 amino acids: CASSIGRTNSGNTIYF. As DNA, the CDR3 is TGCGCCAGCAGCATTGGACGGACGAACTCTGGAAACACCATATATTTT.

A single count supports this clone. The CDR3: CASSFPTRTEQYF. For the CDR3, the DNA is TGTGCCAGCAGTTTCCCGACCCGTACGGAGCAGTACTTC. V usage is TRBV27 and J usage is TRBJ2-7; no definite D call. V was clipped by 3 bases and J by 7 bases, with 13 bases between them. Germline V gives CDR1 MNHEY, CDR2 SMNVEV (reference sequence). This CDR3 contains 13 residues.

The CDR3 spells CASTSGVNTEAFF. The CDR3 DNA sequence: TGCGCCAGCACTAGTGGGGTGAACACTGAAGCTTTCTTT. The V call is TRBV5-1, the J call TRBJ1-1; D is ambiguous. The CDR3 is 13 residues long. Trimming removed 6 bases from V and 0 bases from J, with 9 bases in between. Germline CDR1 and CDR2: SGHRS and YFSETQ.

The V call is TRBV5-1, the J call TRBJ1-2; D is perhaps TRBD1 (5 bases). Trimming shortened V by 2 bases and J by 5 bases, and 10 bases separated the two germline ends. Germline CDR1 SGHRS, CDR2 YFSETQ. This CDR3 is built from 13 residues. This CDR3 is CASSLRQSYGYTF. The CDR3 bases are TGCGCCAGCAGCTTAAGACAGTCTTATGGCTACACCTTC.

This clone was detected only a few times. J is TRBJ1-4 and V is TRBV7-2; D not certain. The germline V and J ends were trimmed by 2 bases and 8 bases, with 3 bases remaining between them. CDR3 length: 11 residues. Germline CDR1 reads SGHTA; CDR2 reads FQGNSA. The CDR3 nucleotides read TGTGCCAGCAGCTTAAACGAAAAACTGTTTTTT. Translated: CASSLNEKLFF.

The chain is built from TRBV6-5 and TRBJ2-2, with D uncertain. V lost 5 bases and J lost 3, with 10 bases in between. The length of the CDR3 is 14 residues. Germline-derived CDR1 and CDR2 are MNHEY and SVGAGI. The CDR3 reads CASSRTGYTGELFF. DNA of the CDR3: TGTGCCAGCAGTCGGACGGGTTACACCGGGGAGCTGTTTTTT.

The chain employs TRBV7-3 and TRBJ2-5; D possibly uses TRBD1 or TRBD2 (5 bases each). This CDR3 has 14 amino acids. With 5 bases removed from V and 5 bases from J, the gap between germline ends came to 15 bases. CDR1 SGHTA and CDR2 FQGTGA come from the germline V gene. CDR3 sequence reads: CASSRFGTWETQYF. The CDR3 DNA sequence: TGTGCCAGCAGCCGTTTTGGGACCTGGGAGACCCAGTACTTC.

The chain recombines TRBV19 with TRBJ2-7, with 12 bases aligning to TRBD1. The CDR3 runs 15 residues. Looked up from germline, CDR1 is LNHDA and CDR2 is SQIVND (reference sequence). V lost 5 bases, J lost 2 bases, and 4 bases stayed unmatched. CDR3 loop: CASSSGTGGPYEQYF. The DNA of the CDR3 is TGTGCCAGTAGTTCCGGGACAGGGGGCCCCTACGAGCAGTACTTC.

The chain joins TRBV20-1 to TRBJ2-1, with D maybe TRBD1 (5 bases). The CDR3 is made up of 11 amino acids. In germline, CDR1 is DFQATT, CDR2 SNEGSKA (reference sequence). V was shortened by 6 bases and J by 4 bases, with 7 bases between the two germline ends. As DNA, the CDR3 is TGCAGTGCAGACAGTTACAATGAGCAGTTCTTC. Residues: CSADSYNEQFF.

The chain uses TRBV4-1 and TRBJ2-7, with 9 bases fitting TRBD1. V dropped 1 base and J dropped 3; count of bases not matched to a gene: 7. This CDR3 region has 16 residues. Per germline, CDR1 MGHRA and CDR2 YSYEKL. In DNA form, the CDR3 reads TGCGCCAGCAGCCAAGGATCCGGGACAGGGATCTACGAGCAGTACTTC. Its translation: CASSQGSGTGIYEQYF.

The rearrangement uses TRBV28 and TRBJ1-1, with a possible D match to TRBD1 (5 bases). Germline V gene sequence: CDR1 MDHEN, CDR2 SYDVKM. The CDR3 covers 15 residues. V dropped 1 base and J dropped 4 bases, with 13 bases sitting between them. The CDR3 region is CASSLSILGGTEAFF. The CDR3 bases are TGTGCCAGCAGTTTATCCATTCTGGGGGGCACTGAAGCTTTCTTT. The full variable domain, with the rest looked up from reference TRBV28 and TRBJ1-1, is DVKVTQSSRYLVKRTGEKVFLECVQDMDHENMFWYRQDPGLGLRLIYFSYDVKMKEKGDIPEGYSVSREKKERFSLILESASTNQTSMYLCASSLSILGGTEAFFGQGTRLTVV.

The V call is TRBV7-2, the J call TRBJ1-3; D ambiguous. Trimming removed 5 bases at V and 2 bases at J, with 13 bases between. Germline V gene data show CDR1 as SGHTA and CDR2 as FQGNSA. CDR3 size: 15 residues. The DNA of the CDR3 is TGTGCCAGCAGCGGCGGGAGAGAACCTGGAAACACCATATATTTT. It is translated as CASSGGREPGNTIYF.

CDR3 nucleotide sequence: TGCAGCGCATTAACCGGGACAGGGGAAACCGGGGAGCTGTTTTTT. Protein sequence: CSALTGTGETGELFF. The chain uses TRBV29-1 and TRBJ2-2; 10 bases are a match to TRBD1. This CDR3 has 15 amino acids. Per the germline V gene, CDR1 is SQVTM and CDR2 is ANQGSEA. The V segment lost 7 bases and the J segment 5 bases; nucleotides outside the gene matches: 10.

This clone came up a few times. The chain combines TRBV28 with TRBJ1-6; D is unresolved. The germline CDR1 and CDR2 sequences are MDHEN and SYDVKM. Trimming took 7 bases from V and 9 from J, leaving 16 bases between them. The CDR3 sequence is 14 residues long. CDR3: CASNELLIASPLHF. CDR3 sequence (DNA): TGTGCCAGCAACGAGTTATTGATAGCTTCACCCCTCCACTTT. The full variable domain, with the rest looked up from reference TRBV28 and TRBJ1-6, is DVKVTQSSRYLVKRTGEKVFLECVQDMDHENMFWYRQDPGLGLRLIYFSYDVKMKEKGDIPEGYSVSREKKERFSLILESASTNQTSMYLCASNELLIASPLHFGNGTRLTVT.

The gene calls are TRBV19 and TRBJ2-5; TRBD1 might be the D (6 bases). Germline-derived CDR1 and CDR2 are LNHDA and SQIVND (reference sequence). V was trimmed by 10 bases and J by 5 bases, leaving 20 bases between them. CDR3 size: 14 residues. CDR3 in amino acids: CATRQPDSIETQYF. CDR3 nucleotides: TGTGCCACACGACAGCCGGACAGTATTGAGACCCAGTACTTC.

The chain employs TRBV25-1 and TRBJ2-2; 7 bases align to TRBD2. Trimming removed 3 bases from V and 4 bases from J; junction bases left unmatched: 8. The CDR3 runs 16 residues. Per the germline V gene, CDR1 is MGHDK and CDR2 is SYGVNS. CDR3 nucleotide sequence: TGTGCCAGCAGTGACCCTGGGGACTATACCACCGGGGAGCTGTTTTTT. Protein: CASSDPGDYTTGELFF.

The CDR3 reads CASSSGVSLLSGANVLTF. As DNA, the CDR3 is TGTGCCAGCAGTTCGGGAGTTTCTCTTCTCTCTGGGGCCAACGTCCTGACTTTC. The rearrangement uses TRBV27 and TRBJ2-6; perhaps TRBD2 as D (6 bases). The V and J ends lost 4 bases and 0 bases respectively, with 16 bases between them. Looked up from germline, CDR1 is MNHEY and CDR2 is SMNVEV (reference sequence). CDR3 size: 18 residues.

The chain joins TRBV18 to TRBJ1-1, with D perhaps matching TRBD1 (5 bases). Trimming took 2 bases from V and 0 from J, leaving 13 bases between them. CDR3 length: 16 residues. In germline, CDR1 is KGHSH, CDR2 LQKENI. Here the CDR3 reads CASSPRQISMNTEAFF. The CDR3 DNA sequence: TGTGCCAGCTCACCAAGACAGATTAGTATGAACACTGAAGCTTTCTTT. Based on the CDR3 plus reference TRBV18 and TRBJ1-1, the full variable domain is NAGVMQNPRHLVRRRGQEARLRCSPMKGHSHVYWYRQLPEEGLKFMVYLQKENIIDESGMPKERFSAEFPKEGPSILRIQQVVRGDSAAYFCASSPRQISMNTEAFFGQGTRLTVV.

The chain uses TRBV27 and TRBJ1-2; D gene uncertain. This CDR3 spans 14 amino acids. The V end lost 6 bases, the J end lost 6 bases, and 17 bases lay between the germline ends. Germline CDR1 is MNHEY and CDR2 is SMNVEV (reference sequence). For the CDR3, the DNA is TGTGCCAGCAGCTCCCAGTTACTGAACAATGGCTACACCTTC. Translating gives CASSSQLLNNGYTF.

The genes are TRBV29-1 and TRBJ1-2; 7 bases fit TRBD1. Germline CDR1 reads SQVTM; CDR2 reads ANQGSEA. J was trimmed by 4 bases and V by 3 bases; bases with no gene match: 2. The length of the CDR3 is 12 residues. Here the CDR3 reads CSVDRGGYGYTF. The CDR3 DNA follows: TGCAGCGTTGACAGGGGGGGCTATGGCTACACCTTC.